The rows below give T cell receptor beta chains drawn from one sample of a study of shared clonotypes between healthy human individuals. Libraries were prepared by immunoSEQ multiplex PCR; TCRdb keeps only in-frame clonotypes and omits some of them. Of some 2 million clones listed, around 95% are singletons. The sequencing input was naive CD4+ T cells sorted from blood. The receptors shown here come from a man younger than 35 in good health. CDR3s include the opening cysteine and the closing phenylalanine or tryptophan. Each record gives: J gene, clone size, D gene, V gene, CDR3 protein. A D gene is named only where the DNA matches it firmly. Expanded clones get a size class; other rows say once, few or many, or leave the size out.

j_call: TRBJ1-6; clone_size: NA; d_call: NA; v_call: TRBV10-3; cdr3_aa: CAISERGAYNSPLHF
j_call: TRBJ2-7; clone_size: NA; d_call: NA; v_call: TRBV5-1; cdr3_aa: CASSLAGTYEQYF
j_call: TRBJ2-5; clone_size: NA; d_call: NA; v_call: TRBV9; cdr3_aa: CASSLNGENQETQYF
j_call: TRBJ1-5; clone_size: NA; d_call: NA; v_call: TRBV28; cdr3_aa: CASTESQGGNQPQHF
j_call: TRBJ2-2; clone_size: NA; d_call: TRBD2; v_call: TRBV5-1; cdr3_aa: CASSFLAGAANTGELFF
j_call: TRBJ2-3; clone_size: once; d_call: NA; v_call: TRBV4-1; cdr3_aa: CASGDGWGISDTQYF
j_call: TRBJ2-4; clone_size: NA; d_call: NA; v_call: TRBV27; cdr3_aa: CASSPPGAGAAKNIQYF
j_call: TRBJ1-2; clone_size: NA; d_call: TRBD1; v_call: TRBV10-3; cdr3_aa: CASSAGTGYYGYTF
j_call: TRBJ2-5; clone_size: NA; d_call: TRBD1; v_call: TRBV7-3; cdr3_aa: CASSRGTEETQYF
j_call: TRBJ2-1; clone_size: NA; d_call: TRBD2; v_call: TRBV27; cdr3_aa: CASTLASGGKNEQFF
j_call: TRBJ1-1; clone_size: NA; d_call: NA; v_call: TRBV7-9; cdr3_aa: CASSPRSGMNTEAFF
j_call: TRBJ2-1; clone_size: NA; d_call: NA; v_call: TRBV5-6; cdr3_aa: CASSFRLTTENEQFF
j_call: TRBJ2-3; clone_size: NA; d_call: NA; v_call: TRBV2; cdr3_aa: CASSGRDRSTDTQYF
j_call: TRBJ2-7; clone_size: NA; d_call: NA; v_call: TRBV27; cdr3_aa: CASSFATGWLGEQYF